The 28 T cell receptor beta chains reported below all come from one sample, sequenced in a study of blood T cell repertoires in COVID-19. The protocol was immunoSEQ multiplex PCR, while the TCRdb copy is restricted to in-frame clones and leaves out a portion. The sample includes tens of thousands of clones, about 80% of them seen just once. The sequenced material came from peripheral blood. The source of these receptors is a man between 70 and 80 years old with active COVID-19.

This chain connects TRBV5-1 to TRBJ1-1; maybe TRBD1 (6 bases). The CDR3 totals 13 residues. Germline V gene data show CDR1 as SGHRS and CDR2 as YFSETQ. Trimming left V 4 bases short and J 10 bases short, with 17 bases between. CDR3 nucleotides: TGCGCCAGCAGCAGCTCACAGGGCTTTGGAGCTTTCTTT. Protein: CASSSSQGFGAFF. Filled out from reference TRBV5-1 and TRBJ1-1, the complete variable domain reads KAGVTQTPRYLIKTRGQQVTLSCSPISGHRSVSWYQQTPGQGLQFLFEYFSETQRNKGNFPGRFSGRQFSNSRSEMNVSTLELGDSALYLCASSSSQGFGAFFGQGTRLTVV.

The chain employs TRBV30 and TRBJ2-7; 7 nucleotides agree with TRBD1. Looked up from germline, CDR1 is GTSNPN and CDR2 is SVGIG (reference sequence). The CDR3 sequence is 13 residues long. J was trimmed by 3 bases and V by 0 bases; bases with no gene match: 2. The CDR3 coding sequence is TGTGCCTGGAGTGTACAGGGGATCTACGAGCAGTACTTC. This encodes CAWSVQGIYEQYF.

This clone appeared a few times. V and J are TRBV29-1 and TRBJ2-7; 12 bases are shared with TRBD2. V trimming: 4 bases; J trimming: 3 bases; junction bases outside the gene matches: 1. The germline V gene has CDR1 SQVTM and CDR2 ANQGSEA. There are 13 residues in the CDR3. The CDR3 loop reads CSVGLAGVYEQYF. The CDR3 region has the DNA TGCAGCGTTGGACTAGCGGGAGTCTACGAGCAGTACTTC.

The chain recombines TRBV4-1 with TRBJ2-1, with D perhaps TRBD2 (7 bases). V was trimmed by 0 bases and J by 10 bases, leaving 16 bases between them. The CDR3 has 15 residues. Germline CDR1 reads MGHRA; CDR2 reads YSYEKL. Here the CDR3 reads CASSQDVGGALEQFF. The DNA for the CDR3 is TGCGCCAGCAGCCAAGACGTGGGGGGGGCCTTGGAGCAGTTCTTC.

The chain is built from TRBV10-3 and TRBJ2-7, with 8 positions matching TRBD2. After removal of 7 bases from V and 2 bases from J, the junction contained 4 bases not matched to a gene. CDR3 size: 13 residues. CDR1 ENHRY and CDR2 SYGVKD come from the germline V gene. The CDR3 here is CAIKAGETYEQYF. In nucleotides, the CDR3 is TGTGCCATCAAAGCGGGAGAAACCTACGAGCAGTACTTC.

CDR3 nucleotides: TGTGCCAGCAGTACCACCCAGCGGGGGGTGAGAGATACGCAGTATTTT. Protein product: CASSTTQRGVRDTQYF. The chain links TRBV6-2 or TRBV6-3 to TRBJ2-3, with 9 bases lining up with TRBD2. There are 16 residues in the CDR3. Germline-derived CDR1 and CDR2 are MNHEY and SVGEGT. V dropped 5 bases and J dropped 5; count of bases not matched to a gene: 11.

The rearrangement uses TRBV9 and TRBJ1-1; D gene uncertain. Germline V CDR1 and CDR2: SGDLS, YYNGEE. The CDR3 is made up of 18 amino acids. Deletions cut 0 bases from V and 0 bases from J, with 18 bases between. CDR3 nucleotides: TGTGCCAGCAGCGTAGAGCCGGGGAGCACGTCGATGAACACTGAAGCTTTCTTT. This translates into CASSVEPGSTSMNTEAFF.

The V and J genes are TRBV7-6 and TRBJ1-6; 10 bases line up with TRBD1. V lost 5 bases to trimming and J lost 10 bases; unmatched junction nucleotides: 11. Germline V gives CDR1 SGHVS, CDR2 FNYEAQ. This CDR3 spans 16 amino acids. CDR3 sequence (DNA): TGTGCCAGCAGCCCCTACCCCGGGACAGGGGTGTCACCCCTCCACTTT. This sequence encodes CASSPYPGTGVSPLHF.

V is TRBV27 and J is TRBJ2-5, with 8 bases that match TRBD1. V lost 2 bases to trimming and J lost 1 base; unmatched junction nucleotides: 0. The CDR3 has 14 residues. The V gene's germline CDR1 is MNHEY and CDR2 SMNVEV (reference sequence). The CDR3 loop is CASSLDRGQETQYF. CDR3 in DNA: TGTGCCAGCAGTTTAGACAGGGGCCAAGAGACCCAGTACTTC.

This clone has just a few counts. The genes are TRBV25-1 and TRBJ1-1, with D uncertain. V lost 3 bases and J 1 base, leaving 6 bases between the germline ends. Per germline, CDR1 MGHDK and CDR2 SYGVNS. This CDR3 contains 13 residues. CDR3 coding DNA: TGTGCCAGCAGTGACTACGGGAACACTGAAGCTTTCTTT. It yields the protein CASSDYGNTEAFF.

The chain employs TRBV4-1 and TRBJ1-5, with TRBD1 matching over 11 bases. Germline CDR1 MGHRA, CDR2 YSYEKL. This CDR3 spans 18 amino acids. V trimming: 4 bases; J trimming: 5 bases; junction bases outside the gene matches: 13. The CDR3 sequence is CASSLTGTGGVDDQPQHF. CDR3 in DNA: TGCGCCAGCAGCCTAACCGGGACAGGGGGGGTGGACGATCAGCCCCAGCATTTT.

This chain uses TRBV2 with TRBJ2-2; D is unclear. Per the germline V gene, CDR1 is SNHLY and CDR2 is FYNNEI. CDR3 length equals 14 residues. Deletions cut 8 bases from V and 1 base from J, with 11 bases between. The CDR3 sequence: CASRGSGNTGELFF. CDR3 in DNA: TGTGCCAGCCGCGGAAGTGGGAACACCGGGGAGCTGTTTTTT. Filled out from reference TRBV2 and TRBJ2-2, the complete variable domain reads EPEVTQTPSHQVTQMGQEVILRCVPISNHLYFYWYRQILGQKVEFLVSFYNNEISEKSEIFDDQFSVERPDGSNFTLKIRSTKLEDSAMYFCASRGSGNTGELFFGEGSRLTVL.

This rearrangement joins TRBV27 to TRBJ2-1; TRBD2 matches at 12 bases. The germline gives CDR1 MNHEY, CDR2 SMNVEV (reference sequence). This CDR3 region has 15 residues. After removal of 5 bases from V and 8 bases from J, the junction contained 7 bases not matched to a gene. This chain's CDR3 is CASSTLAGGRYEQFF. CDR3 in DNA: TGTGCCAGCAGTACCCTAGCGGGAGGGCGCTATGAGCAGTTCTTC.

The CDR3 bases are TGTGCCAGCAGCTTGGAACTAGCGGGGACCCAGTACTTC. Amino acids: CASSLELAGTQYF. The chain carries TRBV7-2 and TRBJ2-5; 9 bases align to TRBD2. Germline trimming cut 3 bases from V and 7 bases from J; bases unmatched to any gene: 3. The CDR3 runs 13 residues. CDR1 and CDR2 from the germline V gene are SGHTA and FQGNSA.

CDR3 residues: CASSFSGGFITDTQYF. CDR3 DNA: TGTGCCAGCAGCTTTTCGGGGGGATTTATCACAGATACGCAGTATTTT. V is TRBV7-8 and J is TRBJ2-3, with 7 bases identical to TRBD2. Germline V gene data show CDR1 as SGHVS and CDR2 as FQNEAQ. Trimming at V came to 3 bases and at J to 2 bases, leaving 8 bases not matched to a gene. The CDR3 runs to 16 residues. The whole variable domain, filled in from reference TRBV7-8 and TRBJ2-3, reads GAGVSQSPRYKVAKRGQDVALRCDPISGHVSLFWYQQALGQGPEFLTYFQNEAQLDKSGLPSDRFFAERPEGSVSTLKIQRTQQEDSAVYLCASSFSGGFITDTQYFGPGTRLTVL.

The J gene is TRBJ2-5, the V gene TRBV24-1, with D possibly being TRBD1 (6 bases). V was clipped by 6 bases and J by 3 bases, with 10 bases between them. CDR3 length: 13 amino acids. The germline CDR1 and CDR2 sequences are KGHDR and SFDVKD. The DNA of the CDR3 is TGTGCCACCAGTCGCAGGGGTGAAGAGACCCAGTACTTC. Translating it yields CATSRRGEETQYF.

The chain combines TRBV5-6 with TRBJ2-2, with TRBD1 matching over 7 bases. CDR1 is SGHDT, CDR2 YYEEEE, per germline. J gave up 2 bases and V 0 bases, and 7 bases lay outside the gene matches. The length of the CDR3 is 17 residues. DNA of the CDR3: TGTGCCAGCAGCTTGGCTAGGTACAGGGGCAACACCGGGGAGCTGTTTTTT. Encoded protein: CASSLARYRGNTGELFF.

The V and J genes are TRBV4-2 and TRBJ1-2; TRBD1 agrees at 8 bases. Unmatched junction bases numbered 7, after V lost 3 bases and J lost 7 bases. This CDR3 spans 14 amino acids. Germline assignment: CDR1 LGHNA and CDR2 YNFKEQ. The CDR3 DNA sequence: TGTGCCAGCAGCCATGTGACCGGGACAGGTGGCTACACCTTC. This codes for CASSHVTGTGGYTF.

The chain carries TRBV5-4 and TRBJ2-7; 11 nucleotides match TRBD1. CDR3 length equals 17 residues. V gave up 4 bases and J gave up 1 base; unmatched junction bases: 10. Germline CDR1 SGHNT, CDR2 YYREEE (reference sequence). The CDR3 DNA reads TGTGCCAGCAGCCGCGGCGCGGGACAGGGGGGATCCTACGAGCAGTACTTC. It yields the protein CASSRGAGQGGSYEQYF.

The chain links TRBV7-6 to TRBJ1-1; no firm D call. The CDR3 runs 13 residues. V was pared by 4 bases and J by 3 bases, with 9 bases between. The germline V gene has CDR1 SGHVS and CDR2 FNYEAQ. The CDR3 sequence is CASSWQDYTEAFF. In nucleotides, the CDR3 is TGTGCCAGCAGCTGGCAAGACTACACTGAAGCTTTCTTT.

The V gene is TRBV6-1, the J gene TRBJ2-1, with 8 bases aligning to TRBD1. This CDR3 is 16 amino acids long. V lost 1 base to trimming and J lost 8 bases; unmatched junction nucleotides: 10. CDR1 and CDR2 from the germline V gene are MNHNS and SASEGT. This chain's CDR3 is CASSEGLVAGGDEQFF. CDR3 nucleotide sequence: TGTGCCAGCAGTGAAGGGCTAGTGGCAGGGGGCGATGAGCAGTTCTTC.

Within the sample, this clone is large. V usage is TRBV19 and J usage is TRBJ1-5; the D is unclear. Per germline, CDR1 LNHDA and CDR2 SQIVND (reference sequence). The CDR3 is 15 amino acids. Trimming left V 5 bases short and J 3 bases short, with 14 bases between. The CDR3 DNA follows: TGTGCCAGTAGTCCGCTGGCAGGCAACAATCAGCCCCAGCATTTT. It codes for CASSPLAGNNQPQHF.

This chain joins TRBV15 and TRBJ1-1; 7 positions agree with TRBD1. Germline loops: CDR1 LNHNV, CDR2 YYDKDF (reference sequence). The CDR3 is made up of 15 amino acids. Unmatched junction bases numbered 8, after V lost 4 bases and J lost 3 bases. CDR3: CATSIVTGTDTEAFF. DNA for the CDR3: TGTGCCACCAGCATTGTGACAGGGACGGACACTGAAGCTTTCTTT.

The V and J genes are TRBV28 and TRBJ1-5; no clear D gene. The CDR3 is made up of 13 amino acids. The V end was cut by 7 bases, the J end by 5 bases, with 12 bases between. Germline CDR1 and CDR2: MDHEN and SYDVKM. The CDR3 DNA follows: TGTGCCAGCACTTGGCAGGTAGATCAGCCCCAGCATTTT. It codes for CASTWQVDQPQHF.

J is TRBJ2-1 and V is TRBV5-1, with 9 bases lining up with TRBD2. The V segment lost 2 bases and the J segment 1 base; nucleotides outside the gene matches: 7. This CDR3 region has 17 residues. The germline gives CDR1 SGHRS, CDR2 YFSETQ. This chain's CDR3 is CASSFGLAGSSYNEQFF. The CDR3 DNA reads TGCGCCAGCAGCTTTGGCCTAGCGGGGTCGTCCTACAATGAGCAGTTCTTC.

The chain carries TRBV18 and TRBJ2-1; a weak D match, TRBD1 (6 bases). Trimming removed 3 bases from V and 6 bases from J, with 27 bases in between. Germline V gene sequence: CDR1 KGHSH, CDR2 LQKENI. The CDR3 loop spans 19 amino acids. The CDR3 is CASSPHLGPGKGGFNEQFF. The CDR3 DNA reads as TGTGCCAGCTCACCGCATCTTGGTCCAGGGAAAGGGGGTTTCAATGAGCAGTTCTTC.

The chain recombines TRBV9 with TRBJ2-1; D perhaps matches TRBD1 (6 bases). From germline, CDR1 is SGDLS and CDR2 YYNGEE. The CDR3 consists of 14 residues. The germline V and J ends were trimmed by 3 bases and 4 bases, with 11 bases remaining between them. The CDR3 here is CASSAGQSYNEQFF. Here the CDR3 DNA reads TGTGCCAGCAGCGCCGGACAGAGTTACAATGAGCAGTTCTTC.

This chain joins TRBV10-2 and TRBJ1-1; D is uncertain. This CDR3 spans 15 amino acids. Between the trimmed V and J ends, which lost 0 bases and 0 bases, there was a span of 8 bases. Germline V lookup: CDR1 WSHSY, CDR2 SAAADI. The DNA for the CDR3 is TGCGCCAGCAGTGAGTCCCAGGTCATGAACACTGAAGCTTTCTTT. Protein sequence: CASSESQVMNTEAFF.